Below, 24 T cell receptor beta chains from the same sample are listed, as sequenced in a study of blood T cells in healthy people across ages. Alongside a J-beta primer mix, a sample-barcoded 5' primer served in a second PCR lasting roughly 7 to 12 cycles. One entry per CDR3 protein results from TCRdb running MiXCR on the 5' RACE reads. The sample consists of about 1.4 million distinct CDR3 sequences, around 59% of them appearing once. The sample consisted of blood. These receptors were obtained from a man aged 18 to 29 in good health.

V usage is TRBV28 and J usage is TRBJ2-4, with D perhaps matching TRBD2 (6 bases). Matching the DNA end better, TRBJ2-7 makes the J call doubtful. CDR3 length: 12 amino acids. Germline V gene lookup returns CDR1 MDHEN and CDR2 SYDVKM. The CDR3 here is CASRPSVYEQYF. DNA for the CDR3: TGTGCCAGCAGACCTAGCGTCTACGAGCAGTACTTC.

This chain joins TRBV6-1 and TRBJ1-4, with D possibly TRBD1 on 5 matching bases. Trimming took 3 bases from V and 8 from J, leaving 10 bases between them. CDR1 is MNHNS and CDR2 is SASEGT in the germline V gene. This CDR3 region has 13 residues. The chain's CDR3 is CASSDWGGEKLFF. The CDR3 coding sequence is TGTGCCAGCAGTGATTGGGGCGGCGAAAAACTGTTTTTT.

The chain combines TRBV18 with TRBJ1-1; no definite D call. Trimming stripped 3 bases from V and 3 bases from J, with 17 bases between. In germline, CDR1 is KGHSH, CDR2 LQKENI. The CDR3 has 16 residues. CDR3 DNA: TGTGCCAGCTCACCCTCCCACGGACCATTATACACTGAAGCTTTCTTT. Protein sequence: CASSPSHGPLYTEAFF.

The chain recombines TRBV4-3 with TRBJ2-7, with 9 bases aligning to TRBD2. The junction had 16 bases not matched to a gene; V was cut back by 0 bases and J by 7 bases. The CDR3 is 18 amino acids. Germline loops: CDR1 LGHNA, CDR2 YSLEER. The CDR3 loop reads CASSQDLHQGGLAREQYF. The CDR3 bases are TGCGCCAGCAGCCAAGATCTGCATCAGGGGGGACTAGCCCGTGAGCAGTACTTC.

This clonotype was found once. This rearrangement joins TRBV24-1 to TRBJ1-2; D is unclear. In germline, CDR1 is KGHDR, CDR2 SFDVKD. The CDR3 totals 14 residues. V was pared by 1 base and J by 4 bases, with 9 bases between. The CDR3 reads CATSDLRQTYGYTF. The DNA of the CDR3 is TGTGCCACCAGTGATTTAAGGCAGACCTATGGCTACACCTTC.

The chain recombines TRBV6-5 with TRBJ1-2; tentative D call: TRBD1 (5 bases). The length of the CDR3 is 13 residues. Germline CDR1 reads MNHEY; CDR2 reads SVGAGI. The ends were cut back, 5 bases at V and 4 bases at J, with 11 bases in the middle. CDR3: CASSGGRFYGYTF. In DNA form, the CDR3 reads TGTGCCAGCAGTGGGGGACGGTTCTATGGCTACACCTTC.

V is TRBV20-1 and J is TRBJ2-7; possibly TRBD1 or TRBD2 for D (5 bases each). CDR3 size: 18 residues. CDR1 and CDR2 (germline): DFQATT, SNEGSKA (reference sequence). Deletions cut 5 bases from V and 2 bases from J, with 28 bases between. In nucleotides, the CDR3 is TGCAGTGCTTTAGCCCCAAGGAGAGGGGCCCTTTGGACCTACGAGCAGTACTTC. This codes for CSALAPRRGALWTYEQYF.

This clonotype was observed a handful of times. The chain joins TRBV4-3 to TRBJ1-4; D gene ambiguous. CDR1 LGHNA and CDR2 YSLEER come from the germline V gene. Trimming removed 0 bases at V and 12 bases at J, with 14 bases between. CDR3 size: 14 residues. The CDR3 loop is CASSQERSPGELFF. The CDR3 bases are TGCGCCAGCAGCCAAGAACGCTCCCCTGGGGAACTGTTTTTT.

The chain recombines TRBV10-3 with TRBJ2-7, with 9 positions matching TRBD1. CDR1 ENHRY and CDR2 SYGVKD come from the germline V gene. The CDR3 covers 15 residues. The junction had 5 bases not matched to a gene; V was cut back by 2 bases and J by 3 bases. The CDR3 here is CAISERRDRDYEQYF. The CDR3, as DNA: TGTGCCATCAGTGAGCGACGGGACAGGGACTACGAGCAGTACTTC.

The chain joins TRBV9 to TRBJ1-1; maybe TRBD1 (6 bases). CDR1 is SGDLS and CDR2 is YYNGEE in the germline V gene. The V end lost 3 bases, the J end lost 5 bases, and 14 bases lay between the germline ends. The length of the CDR3 is 14 residues. DNA of the CDR3: TGTGCCAGCAGCGGCACAGGGTCCTATACTGAAGCTTTCTTT. The encoded protein is CASSGTGSYTEAFF.

The DNA of the CDR3 is TGTGCCAGCAGCGAGAGCGGGTACCATATTGAGCAGTTCTTC. Its protein is CASSESGYHIEQFF. The gene calls are TRBV9 and TRBJ2-1, with a weak D call TRBD2 (6 bases). The length of the CDR3 is 14 residues. Germline CDR1 SGDLS, CDR2 YYNGEE. V was trimmed by 3 bases and J by 9 bases, leaving 16 bases between them.

The chain links TRBV5-1 to TRBJ2-1, with D uncertain. Trimming left V 6 bases short and J 7 bases short, with 11 bases between. This CDR3 is 12 amino acids long. Germline CDR1 reads SGHRS; CDR2 reads YFSETQ. The CDR3 sequence: CASKIARNEQFF. The CDR3 DNA reads TGCGCCAGCAAAATAGCTCGTAATGAGCAGTTCTTC.

The chain uses TRBV6-6 and TRBJ1-2, with 7 nucleotides matching TRBD1. The CDR3 runs to 13 residues. Germline CDR1 and CDR2: MNHNY and SVGAGI (reference sequence). V dropped 7 bases and J dropped 4; count of bases not matched to a gene: 6. Here the CDR3 reads CASIPDRAYGYTF. The CDR3 DNA is TGTGCCAGCATCCCCGACAGGGCCTATGGCTACACCTTC.

This chain uses TRBV12-3 or TRBV12-4 with TRBJ1-5, with unresolved D. The length of the CDR3 is 13 residues. The germline V and J ends were trimmed by 1 base and 5 bases, with 6 bases remaining between them. The DNA for the CDR3 is TGTGCCAGCAGTTTAGAGGAGCATCAGCCCCAGCATTTT. Its protein is CASSLEEHQPQHF.

This clonotype was counted between two and nine times. The chain carries TRBV7-2 and TRBJ1-2; D remains unclear. Germline V lookup: CDR1 SGHTA, CDR2 FQGNSA. Trimming cost V 1 base and J 8 bases, with 14 bases left between them. The CDR3 runs to 14 residues. CDR3 coding DNA: TGTGCCAGCAGCTTAGGTCTCGGGAGAGAGGGCTACACCTTC. Protein sequence: CASSLGLGREGYTF.

V is TRBV5-1 and J is TRBJ1-1; tentative D call: TRBD1 (5 bases). Between the trimmed V and J ends, which lost 0 bases and 1 base, there was a span of 10 bases. In germline, CDR1 is SGHRS, CDR2 YFSETQ. The CDR3 has 15 amino acids. The CDR3 nucleotides read TGCGCCAGCAGCTTGGCCGCGACAGAGAACACTGAAGCTTTCTTT. It is translated as CASSLAATENTEAFF.

The chain couples TRBV10-1 to TRBJ2-1, with D perhaps matching TRBD1 or TRBD2 (6 bases each). The CDR3 loop spans 16 amino acids. Trimming pared 9 bases from V and 0 bases from J, leaving 18 bases between. The germline V gene encodes CDR1 WNHNN and CDR2 SYGVQD (reference sequence). The CDR3 sequence is CASPERGESSYNEQFF. DNA for the CDR3: TGCGCCAGTCCCGAGAGGGGGGAGAGCTCCTACAATGAGCAGTTCTTC.

The J gene is TRBJ2-4, the V gene TRBV5-5; weak D call: TRBD2 (6 bases). Judging by the DNA end, TRBJ2-7 fits better; the J call may be wrong. Germline V gives CDR1 SGHKS, CDR2 YYEKEE (reference sequence). This CDR3 contains 15 residues. The CDR3 DNA reads as TGTGCCAGCAGCTTGGGAACTACGGGGGTGGACGAGCAGTACTTC. It is translated as CASSLGTTGVDEQYF.

This clonotype appeared a few times. The CDR3 DNA reads as TGCAGCGCTGGGACGGCACAAGAGACCCAGTACTTC. This gives the protein CSAGTAQETQYF. The chain joins TRBV29-1 to TRBJ2-5; either TRBD1 or TRBD2 may supply D (5 bases each). Germline V gene lookup returns CDR1 SQVTM and CDR2 ANQGSEA. This CDR3 comprises 12 residues. The V gene lost 7 bases and the J gene lost 2 bases, with 11 bases spanning the gap.

V gene TRBV27 combines with J gene TRBJ2-1; the D is unclear. This CDR3 has 14 amino acids. The ends were cut back, 6 bases at V and 7 bases at J, with 16 bases in the middle. Germline values: CDR1 MNHEY, CDR2 SMNVEV (reference sequence). The CDR3 here is CASSPSSSGNEQFF. The CDR3 DNA reads as TGTGCCAGCAGCCCCTCATCCTCCGGGAATGAGCAGTTCTTC.

The V gene is TRBV12-5, the J gene TRBJ2-3, with D perhaps TRBD2 (5 bases). Trimming pared 2 bases from V and 2 bases from J, leaving 11 bases between. CDR3 length: 15 residues. In germline, CDR1 is LGHNT, CDR2 FRNRAP. The CDR3 bases are TGTGCTAGTGGTTTGTTTGGAGGCTACACAGATACGCAGTATTTT. It specifies CASGLFGGYTDTQYF.

The chain carries TRBV9 and TRBJ2-3, with D tentatively TRBD1 or TRBD2 (5 bases each). CDR1 SGDLS and CDR2 YYNGEE come from the germline V gene. This CDR3 comprises 17 residues. Trimming stripped 0 bases from V and 2 bases from J, with 16 bases between. The CDR3 sequence: CASSVVEGRAATDTQYF. In DNA, the CDR3 is TGTGCCAGCAGCGTAGTAGAGGGACGAGCGGCCACAGATACGCAGTATTTT.

V gene TRBV5-5 combines with J gene TRBJ2-3; 7 nucleotides align to TRBD1. Germline V gives CDR1 SGHKS, CDR2 YYEKEE (reference sequence). The CDR3 contains 15 residues. V shed 0 bases, J shed 6 bases, and the junction held 7 bases outside the gene matches. CDR3 DNA sequence: TGTGCCAGCAGCTTGGGGAGACAGGGCAGGGATACGCAGTATTTT. This gives the protein CASSLGRQGRDTQYF.

This chain uses TRBV12-3 or TRBV12-4 with TRBJ2-7; D is unclear. CDR3 size: 15 residues. V was clipped by 3 bases and J by 6 bases, with 18 bases between them. The CDR3 reads CASSFSRAAMGEQYF. The CDR3 coding sequence is TGTGCCAGCAGTTTTTCTCGAGCAGCCATGGGCGAGCAGTACTTC.